The present T cell receptor beta chain was sequenced within a study of OX40 agonist ivuxolimab in advanced cancers. The germline V and J ends were trimmed by 6 bases and 5 bases, with 19 bases remaining between them. The germline V gene has CDR1 MDHEN and CDR2 SYDVKM. This CDR3 has 15 amino acids. Systemic immunosuppression or autoimmune disease history was grounds to exclude patients. Profiled with immunoSEQ multiplex PCR; TCRdb holds only in-frame clones, not every one. The top ten clones hold 0.67% of a sample with roughly 70,000 clones, roughly nine tenths of them seen once. Overall study findings and caveats: Expanded clones tended on average to be more numerous among CD8+ T cells than CD4+. In the 0.1 to 3.0 mg/kg range, CD4+ and CD8+ blood T cells had expanded clonally by week 6. Also present in some nonresponders was a low level of normalized T-cell clonal expansion.

Of note for this clone: As yet, its antigen is unknown.

This TCR came from an adult with an advanced solid tumor such as melanoma, head and neck, liver or kidney cancer. The sample consisted of CD4+ or CD8+ T cells sorted from blood, taken in a trial of the OX40 agonist ivuxolimab. The V gene is TRBV28, the J gene TRBJ1-1; tentatively, D is TRBD1 (6 bases). CDR3 residues: CASSLPTGGQTEAFF. For the CDR3, the DNA is TGTGCCAGCAGCTTACCGACAGGTGGACAAACTGAAGCTTTCTTT.